Presented here are 8 T cell receptor beta chains from one specimen sequenced in a study of regulatory T cells in long-lasting Graves disease. Library construction for TCR beta used iRepertoire HTBI primers and Arm-PCR of CDR3 regions. In TCRdb, the multiplex PCR reads were re-called with MiXCR into one record per CDR3 protein. The sample lists hundreds of thousands of distinct CDR3 sequences, about 13% seen once, with about 10% in the top ten. This sample's time point: newly diagnosed GD, antithyroid drugs for less than 3 months. Following extraction of RNA from PBMCs, that RNA was used to make the TCR library. The same specimen was also included in a second study, on T cells in Graves' hyperthyroidism and ophthalmopathy.

The starting material was peripheral blood mononuclear cells (PBMCs), obtained at new diagnosis, from a patient treated with antithyroid drugs. These receptor sequences come from a man aged 25 to 45 with Graves disease.

This clonotype was observed a single time. The chain combines TRBV20-1 with TRBJ1-2; 9 positions agree with TRBD1. The CDR3 contains 15 residues. In germline, CDR1 is DFQATT, CDR2 SNEGSKA (reference sequence). J gave up 7 bases and V 0 bases, and 9 bases lay outside the gene matches. The chain's CDR3 is CSAREWGQGKSGYTF. As DNA, the CDR3 is TGCAGTGCTAGAGAATGGGGACAGGGAAAGAGTGGCTACACCTTC.

This clonotype has more than one count but fewer than ten. This chain connects TRBV13 to TRBJ2-5; TRBD2 matches at 7 bases. CDR3 length: 15 residues. V lost 1 base and J lost 1; bases outside the gene matches: 3. Germline assignment: CDR1 PRHDT and CDR2 FYEKMQ (reference sequence). CDR3 nucleotide sequence: TGTGCCAGCAGCTTAGAAGGGGAGGGCCAAGAGACCCAGTACTTC. Translated, it gives CASSLEGEGQETQYF.

This clonotype was observed many times. The chain has TRBV28 and TRBJ2-1; TRBD1 might be the D (5 bases). The germline V and J ends were trimmed by 8 bases and 5 bases, with 25 bases remaining between them. Germline lookup yields CDR1 MDHEN and CDR2 SYDVKM. The CDR3 runs 17 residues. The CDR3: CASSSPRPAGNHNEQFF. CDR3 in DNA: TGTGCCAGCTCATCACCCAGGCCCGCAGGGAACCACAATGAGCAGTTCTTC.

V gene TRBV5-1 combines with J gene TRBJ2-5; 9 nucleotides match TRBD1. Germline V gives CDR1 SGHRS, CDR2 YFSETQ. This CDR3 spans 16 amino acids. The V gene end was trimmed by 4 bases and the J gene end by 2 bases; junction bases not matched to a gene: 9. Here the CDR3 DNA reads TGCGCCAGCAGCCTGGACCCGGGACAGGGACAAGAGACCCAGTACTTC. Residues: CASSLDPGQGQETQYF.

DNA for the CDR3: TGCAGCGTTGCGGCGGCGAACACCGGGGAGCTGTTTTTT. Amino acids: CSVAAANTGELFF. The chain recombines TRBV29-1 with TRBJ2-2; D is ambiguous. V shed 4 bases and J shed 0 bases, with 6 bases lying between them. Germline V gene lookup returns CDR1 SQVTM and CDR2 ANQGSEA. The CDR3 covers 13 residues.

This clonotype was counted between two and nine times. This chain joins TRBV19 and TRBJ2-7, with 12 bases fitting TRBD2. The CDR3 has 16 amino acids. V lost 3 bases to trimming and J lost 4 bases; unmatched junction nucleotides: 7. Looked up from germline, CDR1 is LNHDA and CDR2 is SQIVND (reference sequence). The CDR3, as DNA: TGTGCCAGTAGTATCCGAACTAGCGGGAGGAAATACGAGCAGTACTTC. Translation: CASSIRTSGRKYEQYF.

This clonotype was seen many times. The V gene is TRBV19, the J gene TRBJ2-3; 8 bases fit TRBD2. CDR3 length equals 15 residues. CDR1 and CDR2 from the germline V gene are LNHDA and SQIVND (reference sequence). J lost 6 bases, V lost 4 bases, and 9 bases had no gene match. CDR3 residues: CASSTPGLGVDTQYF. The CDR3 DNA sequence: TGTGCCAGTAGTACTCCGGGACTAGGGGTGGATACGCAGTATTTT.

The V call is TRBV20-1, the J call TRBJ2-3; TRBD2 matches 8 bases. The J segment lost 2 bases and the V segment lost 3 bases, leaving 10 bases of the junction unmatched. The CDR3 length is 16 residues. The germline V gene has CDR1 DFQATT and CDR2 SNEGSKA (reference sequence). Written as DNA, the CDR3 is TGCAGTGCTAGTCCCACAGCGGGAGTTGTCACAGATACGCAGTATTTT. This encodes CSASPTAGVVTDTQYF.